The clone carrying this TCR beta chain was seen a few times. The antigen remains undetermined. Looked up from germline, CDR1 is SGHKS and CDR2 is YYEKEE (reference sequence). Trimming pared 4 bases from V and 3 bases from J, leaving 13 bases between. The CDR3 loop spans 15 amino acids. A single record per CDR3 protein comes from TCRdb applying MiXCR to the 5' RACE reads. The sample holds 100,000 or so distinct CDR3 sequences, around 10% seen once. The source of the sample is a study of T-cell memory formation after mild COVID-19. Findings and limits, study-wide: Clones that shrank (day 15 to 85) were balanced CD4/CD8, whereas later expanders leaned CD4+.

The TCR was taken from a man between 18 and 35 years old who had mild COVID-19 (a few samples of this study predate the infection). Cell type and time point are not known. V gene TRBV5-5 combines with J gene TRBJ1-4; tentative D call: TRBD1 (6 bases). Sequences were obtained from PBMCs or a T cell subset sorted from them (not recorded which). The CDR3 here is CASSPSDRSNEKLFF. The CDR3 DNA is TGTGCCAGCAGCCCAAGTGACAGGTCTAATGAAAAACTGTTTTTT.